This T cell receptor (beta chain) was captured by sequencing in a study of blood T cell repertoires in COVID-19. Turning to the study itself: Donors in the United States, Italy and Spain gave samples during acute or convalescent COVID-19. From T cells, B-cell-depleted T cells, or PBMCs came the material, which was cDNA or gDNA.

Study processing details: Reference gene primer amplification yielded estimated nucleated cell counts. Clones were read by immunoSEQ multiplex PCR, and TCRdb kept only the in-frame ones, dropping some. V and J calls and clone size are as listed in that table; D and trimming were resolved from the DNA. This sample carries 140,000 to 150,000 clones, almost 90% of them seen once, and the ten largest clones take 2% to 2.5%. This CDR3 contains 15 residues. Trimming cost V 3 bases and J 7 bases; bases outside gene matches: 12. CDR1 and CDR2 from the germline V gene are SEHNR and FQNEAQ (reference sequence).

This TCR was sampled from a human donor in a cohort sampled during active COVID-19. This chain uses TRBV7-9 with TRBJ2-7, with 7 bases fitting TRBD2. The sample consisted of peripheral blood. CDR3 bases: TGTGCCAGCAGCTTGGGAGGGCGCCTCTCTGATGAGCAGTACTTC. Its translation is CASSLGGRLSDEQYF.